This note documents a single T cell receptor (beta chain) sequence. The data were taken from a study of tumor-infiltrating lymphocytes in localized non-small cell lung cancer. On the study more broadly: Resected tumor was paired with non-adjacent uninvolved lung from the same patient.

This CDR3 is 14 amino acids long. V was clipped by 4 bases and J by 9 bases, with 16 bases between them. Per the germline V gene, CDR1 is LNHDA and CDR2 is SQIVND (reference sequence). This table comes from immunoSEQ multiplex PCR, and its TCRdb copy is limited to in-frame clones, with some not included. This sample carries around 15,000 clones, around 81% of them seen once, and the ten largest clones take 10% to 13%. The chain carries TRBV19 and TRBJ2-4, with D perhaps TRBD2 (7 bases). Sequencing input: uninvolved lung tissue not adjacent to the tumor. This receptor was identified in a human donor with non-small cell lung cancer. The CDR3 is CASSKSGDIPIQYF. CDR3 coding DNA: TGTGCCAGTAGTAAAAGCGGGGACATCCCCATTCAGTACTTC.